The 28 T cell receptor beta chains presented below share a single source sample, sequenced in a study of vaccination and CD4 T cells after COVID-19 (dated by TCRdb to 2021 to 2024). The intended sense of this specimen's time point label: late sampling 161 to 241 days after vaccination in a few convalescent patients. The sample's treatment or condition label, in plain terms: approximately nine-day PBMC culture with coronavirus spike peptide pools or control peptides (ViraFEST assay). Library prep was done by PCR. TCRdb names Illumina iSeq 100 as the instrument used. DNA from cultured CD4+ T cells was subjected to TCR sequencing with the Oncomine TCR Beta short-read assay at the Johns Hopkins FTIC core. In-frame beta chains were kept once TCRdb had trimmed the public reads at Q25 with fastp and called clones with MiXCR. For every CDR3 protein sequence, its rows merge into one entry that carries the most common genes and DNA. This sample is represented by fewer than 30,000 distinct CDR3 sequences; roughly 31% of them were singletons. The ten largest clonotypes hold 7% to 7.5% of the sample.

Antigen specificity for these receptors is unknown. Sequenced material: CD4+ T cells from blood, cultured in vitro, taken about 7 months after SARS-CoV-2 vaccination. Receptors were obtained from a human donor who had recovered from COVID-19.

In this sample, this clonotype turned up a few times. The chain uses TRBV7-2 and TRBJ1-1; no reliable D call. With 5 bases removed from V and 0 bases from J, the gap between germline ends came to 13 bases. This CDR3 comprises 15 residues. CDR1 and CDR2 from the germline V gene are SGHTA and FQGNSA. The chain's CDR3 is CASSPASNMNTEAFF. Here the CDR3 DNA reads TGTGCCAGCAGCCCAGCAAGTAACATGAACACTGAAGCTTTCTTT.

This rearrangement joins TRBV20-1 to TRBJ1-5; D might be TRBD1 (6 bases). Germline values: CDR1 DFQATT, CDR2 SNEGSKA (reference sequence). The germline V and J ends were trimmed by 3 bases and 3 bases, with 12 bases remaining between them. The CDR3 covers 14 residues. The CDR3 reads CSARAGTNNQPQHF. The CDR3 DNA reads as TGCAGTGCTAGGGCCGGGACAAACAATCAGCCCCAGCATTTT.

The chain carries TRBV5-8 and TRBJ2-3, with 9 bases that match TRBD2. This CDR3 region has 17 residues. The germline V gene has CDR1 SGHTS and CDR2 YDEGEE. V lost 4 bases, J lost 2 bases, and 11 bases stayed unmatched. The CDR3 coding sequence is TGTGCCAGCAGCCTAACGTCGAGCGGGAGGTCCACAGATACGCAGTATTTT. It encodes CASSLTSSGRSTDTQYF.

This clonotype was observed a handful of times. The chain is built from TRBV28 and TRBJ2-7, with 8 positions matching TRBD1. Germline V CDR1 and CDR2: MDHEN, SYDVKM. Trimming cost V 6 bases and J 3 bases; bases outside gene matches: 13. The CDR3 covers 16 residues. The DNA for the CDR3 is TGTGCCAGCAGCTCTACGTCGGACAGGGTTGGCTACGAGCAGTACTTC. Amino acid sequence: CASSSTSDRVGYEQYF.

The chain links TRBV7-2 to TRBJ2-3; a weak D match, TRBD1 (5 bases). The CDR3 runs 13 residues. Germline V gives CDR1 SGHTA, CDR2 FQGNSA. Deletions cut 5 bases from V and 4 bases from J, with 10 bases between. CDR3 amino acids: CASSTGAADTQYF. DNA for the CDR3: TGTGCCAGCAGCACAGGAGCCGCAGATACGCAGTATTTT.

The J gene is TRBJ2-6, the V gene TRBV19; D gene unclear. V lost 3 bases, J lost 0 bases, and 6 bases lay in between. This CDR3 has 15 amino acids. CDR1 is LNHDA and CDR2 is SQIVND in the germline V gene (reference sequence). CDR3 bases: TGTGCCAGTAGTATGAAGGCCTCTGGGGCCAACGTCCTGACTTTC. Translated, it gives CASSMKASGANVLTF.

This clonotype is labeled medium-sized (0.01 to 0.1%). The chain employs TRBV7-2 and TRBJ2-3; TRBD1 might be the D (6 bases). This CDR3 has 12 residues. Trimming took off 5 bases at V and 6 bases at J, with 9 bases between the two ends. The germline gives CDR1 SGHTA, CDR2 FQGNSA. The CDR3 loop is CASSQRGDTQYF. CDR3 coding DNA: TGTGCCAGCAGCCAAAGGGGGGATACGCAGTATTTT. The full variable domain, with the rest looked up from reference TRBV7-2 and TRBJ2-3, is GAGVSQSPSNKVTEKGKDVELRCDPISGHTALYWYRQSLGQGLEFLIYFQGNSAPDKSGLPSDRFSAERTGGSVSTLTIQRTQQEDSAVYLCASSQRGDTQYFGPGTRLTVL.

V gene TRBV6-1 combines with J gene TRBJ2-1; a possible D gene is TRBD2 (6 bases). The CDR3 is made up of 13 amino acids. Trimming removed 6 bases at V and 8 bases at J, with 14 bases between. Looked up from germline, CDR1 is MNHNS and CDR2 is SASEGT. In nucleotides, the CDR3 is TGTGCCAGCAGGAGGGGACTCGACGATGAGCAGTTCTTC. It encodes CASRRGLDDEQFF.

This chain joins TRBV19 and TRBJ2-3; 10 bases line up with TRBD2. V gave up 6 bases and J gave up 4 bases; unmatched junction bases: 7. CDR1 is LNHDA and CDR2 is SQIVND in the germline V gene (reference sequence). This CDR3 region has 15 residues. The CDR3 spells CASSPLAGAADTQYF. In DNA form, the CDR3 reads TGTGCCAGTAGCCCCCTAGCGGGAGCGGCAGATACGCAGTATTTT.

This clonotype came up a few times. The CDR3 protein is CSASGRADTGELFF. DNA for the CDR3: TGCAGCGCTAGCGGGAGGGCCGACACCGGGGAGCTGTTTTTT. The chain joins TRBV29-1 to TRBJ2-2; 12 bases line up with TRBD2. Germline V gene lookup returns CDR1 SQVTM and CDR2 ANQGSEA. The CDR3 is 14 amino acids. J was trimmed by 3 bases and V by 7 bases; bases with no gene match: 3.

In this sample, this clonotype turned up a few times. V and J are TRBV18 and TRBJ1-6; unclear D gene. The CDR3 covers 16 residues. Germline-derived CDR1 and CDR2 are KGHSH and LQKENI. V gave up 3 bases and J gave up 7 bases, with 16 bases separating them. DNA for the CDR3: TGTGCCAGCTCACCCGATGTGAGCGGCGTGAATTCACCCCTCCACTTT. Translating gives CASSPDVSGVNSPLHF.

This clonotype was seen a handful of times. The chain is built from TRBV19 and TRBJ2-5; D ambiguous. Per the germline V gene, CDR1 is LNHDA and CDR2 is SQIVND (reference sequence). The CDR3 runs 16 residues. The V end was cut by 6 bases, the J end by 2 bases, with 19 bases between. The CDR3 DNA reads TGTGCCAGTAGCCGCACCCCCATCGACTCGCAAGAGACCCAGTACTTC. Protein: CASSRTPIDSQETQYF.

The chain recombines TRBV6-1 with TRBJ2-7; D perhaps matches TRBD1 (6 bases). The length of the CDR3 is 16 residues. Between the trimmed V and J ends, which lost 3 bases and 0 bases, there was a span of 15 bases. CDR1 and CDR2 from the germline V gene are MNHNS and SASEGT. CDR3 bases: TGTGCCAGCAGTGACGGTGGGACACCTACCTCCTACGAGCAGTACTTC. Protein sequence: CASSDGGTPTSYEQYF.

The rearrangement links TRBV6-2 or TRBV6-3 to TRBJ2-7; 7 bases fit TRBD1. The germline CDR1 and CDR2 sequences are MNHEY and SVGEGT. V shed 6 bases, J shed 2 bases, and the junction held 10 bases outside the gene matches. The CDR3 covers 15 residues. Here the CDR3 reads CASRSDREEPYEQYF. The DNA for the CDR3 is TGTGCCAGCAGAAGCGACAGGGAAGAACCCTACGAGCAGTACTTC.

The rearrangement uses TRBV28 and TRBJ2-1; 9 bases map to TRBD2. With 6 bases clipped from V and 5 bases from J, the junction kept 14 bases outside the gene matches. The CDR3 is 17 amino acids. The germline V gene encodes CDR1 MDHEN and CDR2 SYDVKM. The CDR3 loop is CASSTPPGASGNNEQFF. The CDR3 DNA reads as TGTGCCAGCAGCACCCCACCGGGGGCTAGCGGGAACAATGAGCAGTTCTTC.

This chain links TRBV2 with TRBJ2-5, with D perhaps matching TRBD1 or TRBD2 (5 bases each). Per the germline V gene, CDR1 is SNHLY and CDR2 is FYNNEI. V lost 5 bases to trimming and J lost 1 base, with 14 bases between them. The CDR3 is 15 amino acids. This CDR3 is CASSPSPGPQETQYF. The CDR3 nucleotides are TGTGCCAGCAGTCCCTCGCCGGGGCCCCAAGAGACCCAGTACTTC.

This rearrangement joins TRBV20-1 to TRBJ1-4; D not resolved. V was shortened by 6 bases and J by 0 bases, with 8 bases between the two germline ends. Germline values: CDR1 DFQATT, CDR2 SNEGSKA (reference sequence). The CDR3 spans 13 residues. The CDR3 loop reads CSAQLATNEKLFF. The CDR3 coding sequence is TGCAGTGCACAGCTTGCAACTAATGAAAAACTGTTTTTT.

The J gene is TRBJ2-5, the V gene TRBV29-1; TRBD2 is a possible D gene (6 bases). The CDR3 covers 12 residues. CDR1 and CDR2 (germline): SQVTM, ANQGSEA. The V and J ends lost 6 bases and 2 bases respectively, with 10 bases between them. The CDR3 loop reads CSVPDYQETQYF. CDR3 nucleotides: TGCAGCGTACCGGACTATCAAGAGACCCAGTACTTC.

The chain carries TRBV20-1 and TRBJ2-2; possible D gene TRBD2, 6 bases. Germline V gives CDR1 DFQATT, CDR2 SNEGSKA (reference sequence). The V gene lost 2 bases and the J gene lost 5 bases, with 15 bases spanning the gap. The CDR3 has 15 amino acids. The CDR3 nucleotides read TGCAGTGCTAGAACGGCAGGCGGGGATACCGGGGAGCTGTTTTTT. This encodes CSARTAGGDTGELFF.

In its sample, this clonotype was seen many times. The chain couples TRBV15 to TRBJ2-3, with 12 nucleotides matching TRBD2. The germline CDR1 and CDR2 sequences are LNHNV and YYDKDF (reference sequence). The CDR3 totals 17 residues. V trimming: 1 base; J trimming: 0 bases; junction bases outside the gene matches: 2. The CDR3 coding sequence is TGTGCCACCAGCAGAGGTGGGACTAGCGGGAGCACAGATACGCAGTATTTT. Its protein is CATSRGGTSGSTDTQYF.

This clonotype came up a few times. The chain couples TRBV28 to TRBJ1-1; D gene unclear. Germline CDR1 is MDHEN and CDR2 is SYDVKM. V was clipped by 4 bases and J by 0 bases, with 6 bases between them. This CDR3 spans 13 amino acids. The CDR3 DNA sequence: TGTGCCAGCAGTTATGAGATGAACACTGAAGCTTTCTTT. Translated, it gives CASSYEMNTEAFF.

The chain links TRBV2 to TRBJ1-1; D is ambiguous. The V gene's germline CDR1 is SNHLY and CDR2 FYNNEI. There are 13 residues in the CDR3. V dropped 3 bases and J dropped 1 base, with 6 bases sitting between them. CDR3 in amino acids: CASSDRRNTEAFF. The CDR3 coding sequence is TGTGCCAGCAGTGACCGACGGAACACTGAAGCTTTCTTT.

This clonotype has just a few counts. The chain joins TRBV19 to TRBJ1-2; weak D call: TRBD1 (5 bases). Trimming took 6 bases from V and 8 from J, leaving 7 bases between them. The CDR3 covers 10 residues. The germline V gene has CDR1 LNHDA and CDR2 SQIVND (reference sequence). Written as DNA, the CDR3 is TGTGCCAGTAGGTACAGGGGCTACACCTTC. Amino acids: CASRYRGYTF. The full variable domain, with the rest looked up from reference TRBV19 and TRBJ1-2, is DGGITQSPKYLFRKEGQNVTLSCEQNLNHDAMYWYRQDPGQGLRLIYYSQIVNDFQKGDIAEGYSVSREKKESFPLTVTSAQKNPTAFYLCASRYRGYTFGSGTRLTVV.

V and J are TRBV28 and TRBJ1-3; 9 bases are a match to TRBD1. This CDR3 has 17 amino acids. Germline CDR1 MDHEN, CDR2 SYDVKM. The junction had 8 bases not matched to a gene; V was cut back by 5 bases and J by 0 bases. The CDR3 coding sequence is TGTGCCAGCAGTCCCCAGGGACAGGGCCTCTCTGGAAACACCATATATTTT. It translates to CASSPQGQGLSGNTIYF.

There are a few counts of this clonotype. V is TRBV20-1 and J is TRBJ2-3; no clear D gene. Trimming took off 2 bases at V and 4 bases at J, with 13 bases between the two ends. The CDR3 loop spans 14 amino acids. The germline V gene encodes CDR1 DFQATT and CDR2 SNEGSKA (reference sequence). The CDR3 sequence is CSARLFGRPDTQYF. CDR3 sequence (DNA): TGCAGTGCTAGATTATTTGGGCGGCCAGATACGCAGTATTTT.

This sequence joins TRBV10-3 and TRBJ1-1, with a tentative D call TRBD1 (5 bases). The V end lost 4 bases, the J end lost 1 base, and 7 bases lay between the germline ends. There are 13 residues in the CDR3. From germline, CDR1 is ENHRY and CDR2 SYGVKD. DNA of the CDR3: TGTGCCATCAGTGGTGGACAGAACACTGAAGCTTTCTTT. It is translated as CAISGGQNTEAFF.

The chain is built from TRBV5-4 and TRBJ1-6; the match to TRBD1 covers 9 bases. This CDR3 region has 14 residues. V dropped 6 bases and J dropped 7; count of bases not matched to a gene: 5. Germline-derived CDR1 and CDR2 are SGHNT and YYREEE (reference sequence). Here the CDR3 DNA reads TGTGCCAGCATGCTGACAGGGGGAAATTCACCCCTCCACTTT. It encodes CASMLTGGNSPLHF.

The chain uses TRBV6-5 and TRBJ2-3, with 12 bases fitting TRBD2. The CDR3 contains 19 residues. With 0 bases clipped from V and 0 bases from J, the junction kept 7 bases outside the gene matches. The germline V gene encodes CDR1 MNHEY and CDR2 SVGAGI. CDR3 residues: CASSYSGASGRASTDTQYF. Written as DNA, the CDR3 is TGTGCCAGCAGTTACTCGGGGGCTAGCGGGAGGGCTAGCACAGATACGCAGTATTTT.